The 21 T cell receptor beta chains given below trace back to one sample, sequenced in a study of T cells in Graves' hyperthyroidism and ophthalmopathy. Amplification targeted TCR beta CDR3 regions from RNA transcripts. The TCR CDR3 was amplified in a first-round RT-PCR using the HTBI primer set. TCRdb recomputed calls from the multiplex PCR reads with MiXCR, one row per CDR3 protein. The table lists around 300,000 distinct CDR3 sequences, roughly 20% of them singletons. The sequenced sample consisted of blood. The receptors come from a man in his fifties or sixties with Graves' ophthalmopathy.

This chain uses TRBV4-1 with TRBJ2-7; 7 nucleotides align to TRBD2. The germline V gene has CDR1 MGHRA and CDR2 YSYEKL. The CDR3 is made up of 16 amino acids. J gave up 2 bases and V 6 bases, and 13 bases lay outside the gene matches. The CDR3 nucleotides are TGCGCCAGCAGTCCTTTCCCCAGCGGGATCACCTACGAGCAGTACTTC. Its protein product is CASSPFPSGITYEQYF.

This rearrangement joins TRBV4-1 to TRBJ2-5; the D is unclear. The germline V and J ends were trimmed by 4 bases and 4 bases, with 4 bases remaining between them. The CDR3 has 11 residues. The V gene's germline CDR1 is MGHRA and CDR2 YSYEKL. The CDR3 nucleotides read TGCGCCAGCAGCCCCACAGAGACCCAGTACTTC. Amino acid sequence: CASSPTETQYF.

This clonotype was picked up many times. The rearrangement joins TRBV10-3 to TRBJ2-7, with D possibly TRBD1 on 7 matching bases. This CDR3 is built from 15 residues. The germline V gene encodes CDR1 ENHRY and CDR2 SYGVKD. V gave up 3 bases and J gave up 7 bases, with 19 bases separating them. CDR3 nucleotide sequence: TGTGCCATCAGTGATAAGGGGGCTTTGGCGGGGGAGCAGTACTTC. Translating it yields CAISDKGALAGEQYF.

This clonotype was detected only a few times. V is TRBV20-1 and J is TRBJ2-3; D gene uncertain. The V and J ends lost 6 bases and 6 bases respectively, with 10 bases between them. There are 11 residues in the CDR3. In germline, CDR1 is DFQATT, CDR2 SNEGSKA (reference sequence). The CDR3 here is CSAVQPDTQYF. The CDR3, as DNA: TGCAGTGCAGTACAGCCTGATACGCAGTATTTT.

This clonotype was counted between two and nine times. The DNA for the CDR3 is TGCAGCGTTGAAGATGGCCCAGCCTACGAGCAGTACTTC. It encodes CSVEDGPAYEQYF. This chain joins TRBV29-1 and TRBJ2-7; D remains unclear. V was shortened by 0 bases and J by 2 bases, with 8 bases between the two germline ends. CDR1 and CDR2 (germline): SQVTM, ANQGSEA. This CDR3 has 13 amino acids.

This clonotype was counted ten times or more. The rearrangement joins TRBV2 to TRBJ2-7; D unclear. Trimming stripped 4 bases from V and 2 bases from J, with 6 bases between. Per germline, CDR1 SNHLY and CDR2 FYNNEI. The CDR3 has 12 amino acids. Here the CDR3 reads CASSVVAYEQYF. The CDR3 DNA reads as TGTGCCAGCAGTGTTGTAGCCTACGAGCAGTACTTC.

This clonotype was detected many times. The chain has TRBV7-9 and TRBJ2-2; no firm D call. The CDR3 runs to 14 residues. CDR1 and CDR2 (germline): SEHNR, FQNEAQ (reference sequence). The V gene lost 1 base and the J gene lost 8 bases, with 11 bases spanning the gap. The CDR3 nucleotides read TGTGCCAGCAGCTTAGATGGCTACCTGGGGGAGCTGTTTTTT. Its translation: CASSLDGYLGELFF. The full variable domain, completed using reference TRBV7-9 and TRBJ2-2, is DTGVSQNPRHKITKRGQNVTFRCDPISEHNRLYWYRQTLGQGPEFLTYFQNEAQLEKSRLLSDRFSAERPKGSFSTLEIQRTEQGDSAMYLCASSLDGYLGELFFGEGSRLTVL.

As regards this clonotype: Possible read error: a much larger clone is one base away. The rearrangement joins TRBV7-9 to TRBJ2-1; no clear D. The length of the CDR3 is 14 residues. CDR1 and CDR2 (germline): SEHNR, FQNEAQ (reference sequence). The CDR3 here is CAGSPLMRINEQFF. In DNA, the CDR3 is TGTGCCGGCAGCCCCCTGATGCGGATCAATGAGCAGTTCTTC.

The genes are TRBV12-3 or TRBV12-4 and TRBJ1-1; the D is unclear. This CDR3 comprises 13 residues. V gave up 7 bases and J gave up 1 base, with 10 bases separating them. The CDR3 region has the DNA TGTGCCAGCACCCCGACTTCGAACACTGAAGCTTTCTTT. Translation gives CASTPTSNTEAFF.

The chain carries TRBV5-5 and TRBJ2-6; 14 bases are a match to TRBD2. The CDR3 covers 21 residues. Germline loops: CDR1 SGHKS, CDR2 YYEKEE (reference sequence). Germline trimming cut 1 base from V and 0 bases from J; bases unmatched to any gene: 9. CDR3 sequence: CASSLPGGLAGVSSGANVLTF. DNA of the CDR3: TGTGCCAGCAGCTTGCCTGGGGGACTAGCGGGAGTAAGCTCTGGGGCCAACGTCCTGACTTTC.

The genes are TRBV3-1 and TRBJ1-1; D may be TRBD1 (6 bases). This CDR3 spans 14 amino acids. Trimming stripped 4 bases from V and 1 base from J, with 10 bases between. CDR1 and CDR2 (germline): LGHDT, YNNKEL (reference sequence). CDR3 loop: CASSRGQWNTEAFF. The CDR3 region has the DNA TGTGCCAGCAGCCGAGGACAGTGGAACACTGAAGCTTTCTTT.

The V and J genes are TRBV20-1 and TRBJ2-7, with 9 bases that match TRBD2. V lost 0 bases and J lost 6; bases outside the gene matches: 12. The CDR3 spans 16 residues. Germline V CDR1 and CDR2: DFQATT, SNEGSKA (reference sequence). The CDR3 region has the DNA TGCAGTGCTAGAGATAGGGTGCGGGAGGGCCGGGTCGAGCAGTACTTC. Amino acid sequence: CSARDRVREGRVEQYF.

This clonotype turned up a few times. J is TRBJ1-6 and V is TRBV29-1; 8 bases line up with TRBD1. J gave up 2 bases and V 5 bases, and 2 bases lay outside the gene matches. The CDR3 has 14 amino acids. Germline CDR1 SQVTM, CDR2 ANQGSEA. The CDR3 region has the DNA TGCAGCGTTCGGACAGGGACCTATAATTCACCCCTCCACTTT. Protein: CSVRTGTYNSPLHF.

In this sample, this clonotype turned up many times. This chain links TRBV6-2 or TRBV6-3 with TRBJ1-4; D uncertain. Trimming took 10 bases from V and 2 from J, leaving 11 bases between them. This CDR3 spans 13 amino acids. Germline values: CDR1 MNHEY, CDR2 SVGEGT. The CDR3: CATSGGTNEKLFF. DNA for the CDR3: TGTGCCACTTCGGGTGGGACTAATGAAAAACTGTTTTTT.

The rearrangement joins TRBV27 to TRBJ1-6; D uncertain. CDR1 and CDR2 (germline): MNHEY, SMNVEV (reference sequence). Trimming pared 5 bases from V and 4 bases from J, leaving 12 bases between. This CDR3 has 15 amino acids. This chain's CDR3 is CASSRNVGYNSPLHF. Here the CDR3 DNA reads TGTGCCAGCAGTCGCAATGTGGGTTATAATTCACCCCTCCACTTT.

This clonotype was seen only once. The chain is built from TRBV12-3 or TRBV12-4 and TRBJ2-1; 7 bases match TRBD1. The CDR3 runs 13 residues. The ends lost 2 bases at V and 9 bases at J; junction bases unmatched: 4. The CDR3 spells CASSLPYRGEQFF. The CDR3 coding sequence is TGTGCCAGCAGTTTACCCTACAGGGGTGAGCAGTTCTTC.

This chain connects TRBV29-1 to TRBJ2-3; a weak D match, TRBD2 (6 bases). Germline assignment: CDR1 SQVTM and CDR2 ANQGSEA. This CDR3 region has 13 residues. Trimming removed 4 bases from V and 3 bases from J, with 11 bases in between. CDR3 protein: CSVVGSWTDTQYF. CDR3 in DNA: TGCAGCGTTGTCGGGAGTTGGACAGATACGCAGTATTTT.

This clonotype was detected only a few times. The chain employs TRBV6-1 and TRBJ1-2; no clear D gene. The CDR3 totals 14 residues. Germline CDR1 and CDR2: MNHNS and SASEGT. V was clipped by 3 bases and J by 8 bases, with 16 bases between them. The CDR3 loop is CASSELVGSSGYTF. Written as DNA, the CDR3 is TGTGCCAGCAGTGAGTTGGTAGGGTCTAGCGGCTACACCTTC.

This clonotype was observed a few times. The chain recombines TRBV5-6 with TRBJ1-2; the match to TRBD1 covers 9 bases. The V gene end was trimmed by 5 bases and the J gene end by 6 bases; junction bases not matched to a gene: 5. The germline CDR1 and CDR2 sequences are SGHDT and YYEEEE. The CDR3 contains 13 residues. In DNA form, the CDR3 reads TGTGCCAGCAGAAAGGGACAGGGCGATGGCTACACCTTC. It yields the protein CASRKGQGDGYTF.

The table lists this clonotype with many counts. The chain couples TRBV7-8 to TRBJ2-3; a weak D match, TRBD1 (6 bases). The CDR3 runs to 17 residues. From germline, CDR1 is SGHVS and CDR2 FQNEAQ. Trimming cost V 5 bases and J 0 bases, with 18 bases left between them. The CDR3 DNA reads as TGTGCCAGCAGCGCAAGTAGCGTGGGGGCTAGCACAGATACGCAGTATTTT. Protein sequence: CASSASSVGASTDTQYF.

Here the CDR3 DNA reads TGTGCCAGCAAGACCCTGAACACTGAAGCTTTCTTT. Protein: CASKTLNTEAFF. The gene calls are TRBV12-3 or TRBV12-4 and TRBJ1-1; the D is unclear. CDR3 length: 12 residues. Trimming took 7 bases from V and 0 from J, leaving 6 bases between them.